This is a list of T cell receptor beta chains from one sample in a study of OX40 agonist ivuxolimab in advanced cancers. TCRdb's table, derived via immunoSEQ multiplex PCR, lists solely in-frame clones and lacks some. The top ten clones hold 10% to 15% of a sample with roughly 34,000 clones, around 84% of them seen once. The sample in question was CD4+ or CD8+ T cells sorted from blood, obtained in a trial of the OX40 agonist ivuxolimab. The receptor set was obtained from an adult with an advanced solid tumor such as melanoma, head and neck, liver or kidney cancer. Both conserved end residues are part of each CDR3. D genes are given only for firm matches. Expanded clones are given a class, and other clones once, few, many or no size at all.

cdr3_aa | cdr3_nt | clone_size | v_call | d_call | j_call
CASSVAASGYYEQYF | TGTGCCAGCAGCGTAGCAGCTAGCGGCTACTACGAGCAGTACTTC | medium-sized | TRBV7-8 | TRBD2 | TRBJ2-7
CASSLGDRRYNEQFF | TGTGCCAGCAGCTTAGGGGACAGGAGATACAATGAGCAGTTCTTC | . | TRBV13 | TRBD1 | TRBJ2-1
CASSHLVNTEAFF | TGCGCCAGCAGCCATTTGGTGAACACTGAAGCTTTCTTT | . | TRBV4-3 | . | TRBJ1-1
CSVPGGRDGGYTF | TGCAGCGTACCGGGGGGGCGCGATGGTGGCTACACCTTC | . | TRBV29-1 | . | TRBJ1-2
CASTKGGGSGNTIYF | TGTGCCAGCACCAAGGGGGGTGGATCCGGAAACACCATATATTTT | . | TRBV9 | . | TRBJ1-3
CASSLFSGGGGYTF | TGTGCCAGCAGTTTATTTTCGGGGGGAGGTGGCTACACCTTC | few | TRBV27 | . | TRBJ1-2
CASSLKGGYEQYF | TGTGCCAGCAGCCTAAAAGGGGGGTACGAGCAGTACTTC | . | TRBV7-3 | . | TRBJ2-7
CASSLTGASNQPQHF | TGTGCCAGCAGTTTGACAGGGGCGAGCAATCAGCCCCAGCATTTT | . | TRBV6-5 | TRBD1 | TRBJ1-5
CASSSPPDRGNYEQYF | TGTGCCAGCAGTTCACCGCCGGACAGGGGCAACTACGAGCAGTACTTC | . | TRBV28 | TRBD1 | TRBJ2-7
CASSPLDIGGTDTQYF | TGTGCCAGCAGCCCACTCGACATAGGAGGCACAGATACGCAGTATTTT | . | TRBV7-2 | . | TRBJ2-3
CASSQASGTSGWGNTIYF | TGCGCCAGCAGCCAAGCGTCCGGGACCTCAGGCTGGGGAAACACCATATATTTT | . | TRBV4-3 | . | TRBJ1-3
CASQGQGGNEQFF | TGTGCCAGCCAGGGACAGGGGGGCAATGAGCAGTTCTTC | . | TRBV7-9 | TRBD1 | TRBJ2-1
CASSPSARLDTDEQFF | TGTGCCAGCAGCCCCTCGGCCAGGTTAGATACGGATGAGCAGTTCTTC | once | TRBV7-9 | . | TRBJ2-1
CASSESLDRSHSEAFF | TGTGCCAGCAGCGAATCCCTGGACAGGTCCCATTCTGAAGCTTTCTTT | . | TRBV9 | TRBD1 | TRBJ1-1
CASSPHPGTGTPQHF | TGTGCCAGCAGCCCACATCCCGGGACAGGGACGCCCCAGCATTTT | . | TRBV5-6 | TRBD1 | TRBJ1-5
CASSGVAGAYEQYF | TGTGCCAGTAGTGGGGTAGCGGGAGCCTACGAGCAGTACTTC | . | TRBV19 | TRBD2 | TRBJ2-7
CATSSSAGVYGSSTDTQYF | TGTGCCACCAGCAGCTCGGCAGGGGTATATGGTTCTAGCACAGATACGCAGTATTTT | . | TRBV15 | . | TRBJ2-3
CSVLGQGYEQYF | TGCAGCGTCTTGGGACAGGGCTACGAGCAGTACTTC | . | TRBV29-1 | TRBD1 | TRBJ2-7
CASSAGTGWGGLFF | TGTGCCAGCAGCGCGGGGACAGGGTGGGGCGGACTGTTTTTT | . | TRBV9 | TRBD1 | TRBJ1-4
CASSLGHGSYNEQFF | TGTGCCAGCAGCTTAGGGCATGGCTCCTACAATGAGCAGTTCTTC | . | TRBV7-3 | . | TRBJ2-1
CASSPRGGASYEQYF | TGTGCCAGCAGTCCCCGGGGGGGGGCCTCCTACGAGCAGTACTTC | . | TRBV6-6 | TRBD2 | TRBJ2-7
CASSDGGGAYEQYF | TGTGCCAGCAGTGACGGCGGGGGCGCCTACGAGCAGTACTTC | . | TRBV25-1 | . | TRBJ2-7
CASRAGFNQPQHF | TGTGCCAGCAGAGCAGGGTTCAATCAGCCCCAGCATTTT | . | TRBV28 | . | TRBJ1-5
CASSELGRSNQPQHF | TGTGCCAGCAGTGAGTTAGGTAGGAGCAATCAGCCCCAGCATTTT | medium-sized | TRBV2 | . | TRBJ1-5
CASSLGNIGEQYF | TGTGCCAGCAGCTTAGGTAACATAGGCGAGCAGTACTTC | . | TRBV5-6 | . | TRBJ2-7
CASSIDWTGGDGYTF | TGTGCCAGTAGTATAGACTGGACAGGAGGTGATGGCTACACCTTC | . | TRBV19 | TRBD1 | TRBJ1-2
CASSLLAGAHNEQFF | TGTGCCAGCAGTTTACTAGCGGGGGCCCACAATGAGCAGTTCTTC | . | TRBV28 | TRBD2 | TRBJ2-1
CASGVGSGHQETQYF | TGTGCCAGCGGGGTTGGGAGCGGGCACCAAGAGACCCAGTACTTC | . | TRBV27 | . | TRBJ2-5
CATQREGTDTQYF | TGTGCCACCCAGCGGGAGGGTACAGATACGCAGTATTTT | . | TRBV28 | TRBD2 | TRBJ2-3
CASSLAMFGTEAFF | TGTGCCAGCAGCCTCGCTATGTTCGGAACTGAAGCTTTCTTT | . | TRBV7-2 | . | TRBJ1-1
CASSLNGGYEQYF | TGCGCCAGCAGCTTGAACGGAGGCTACGAGCAGTACTTC | . | TRBV5-1 | . | TRBJ2-7
CASSHHTTDTQYF | TGCGCCAGCAGCCACCACACTACAGATACGCAGTATTTT | . | TRBV4-3 | . | TRBJ2-3
CAISVLPTGPNYEQYF | TGTGCCATCAGTGTCCTACCGACGGGACCTAACTACGAGCAGTACTTC | . | TRBV10-3 | . | TRBJ2-7
CASSLGGEQFF | TGTGCCAGCAGCTTGGGGGGTGAGCAGTTCTTC | once | TRBV5-6 | . | TRBJ2-1
CASSVWTGGTDTQYF | TGTGCCAGCAGCGTTTGGACAGGCGGCACAGATACGCAGTATTTT | . | TRBV9 | TRBD1 | TRBJ2-3
CASRPGANTGELFF | TGTGCCAGCAGACCGGGAGCGAACACCGGGGAGCTGTTTTTT | medium-sized | TRBV11-3 | . | TRBJ2-2
CASSLFASTANTGELFF | TGTGCCAGCAGCTTATTTGCGTCAACAGCGAACACCGGGGAGCTGTTTTTT | . | TRBV7-3 | . | TRBJ2-2
CASSLAPDGHLGEKLFF | TGTGCCAGCAGTTTAGCCCCCGACGGGCACTTAGGAGAAAAACTGTTTTTT | . | TRBV28 | . | TRBJ1-4